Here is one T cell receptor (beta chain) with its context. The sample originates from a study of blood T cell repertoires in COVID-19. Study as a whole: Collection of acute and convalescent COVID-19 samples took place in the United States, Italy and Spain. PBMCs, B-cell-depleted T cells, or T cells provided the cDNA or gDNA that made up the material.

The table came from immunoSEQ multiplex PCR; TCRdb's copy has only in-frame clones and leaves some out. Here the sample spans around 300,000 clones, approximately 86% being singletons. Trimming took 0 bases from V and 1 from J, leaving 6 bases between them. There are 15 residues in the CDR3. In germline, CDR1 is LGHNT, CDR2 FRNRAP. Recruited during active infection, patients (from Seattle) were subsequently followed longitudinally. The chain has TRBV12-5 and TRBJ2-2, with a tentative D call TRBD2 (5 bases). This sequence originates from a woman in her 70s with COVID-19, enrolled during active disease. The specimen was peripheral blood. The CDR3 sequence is CASGLVAVNTGELFF. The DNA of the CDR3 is TGTGCTAGTGGTTTGGTAGCGGTGAACACCGGGGAGCTGTTTTTT.